This T cell receptor (beta chain) was found in a study of technical replicates of blood from four donors. Clones were read by immunoSEQ multiplex PCR, and TCRdb kept only the in-frame ones, dropping some. In the table there are around 90,000 clones, 94% of which are singletons. Looked up from germline, CDR1 is LNHDA and CDR2 is SQIVND (reference sequence). There are 18 residues in the CDR3. V lost 4 bases, J lost 4 bases, and 18 bases stayed unmatched. Material for sequencing was T cells isolated from PBMCs. The receptor's source is a human donor in good health. The rearrangement links TRBV19 to TRBJ1-1, with 7 bases identical to TRBD1. The CDR3 DNA follows: TGTGCCAGTAGTAGAGAAAGTTCGGAGGGGGCCGGAAGCACTGAAGCTTTCTTT. Its protein product is CASSRESSEGAGSTEAFF.